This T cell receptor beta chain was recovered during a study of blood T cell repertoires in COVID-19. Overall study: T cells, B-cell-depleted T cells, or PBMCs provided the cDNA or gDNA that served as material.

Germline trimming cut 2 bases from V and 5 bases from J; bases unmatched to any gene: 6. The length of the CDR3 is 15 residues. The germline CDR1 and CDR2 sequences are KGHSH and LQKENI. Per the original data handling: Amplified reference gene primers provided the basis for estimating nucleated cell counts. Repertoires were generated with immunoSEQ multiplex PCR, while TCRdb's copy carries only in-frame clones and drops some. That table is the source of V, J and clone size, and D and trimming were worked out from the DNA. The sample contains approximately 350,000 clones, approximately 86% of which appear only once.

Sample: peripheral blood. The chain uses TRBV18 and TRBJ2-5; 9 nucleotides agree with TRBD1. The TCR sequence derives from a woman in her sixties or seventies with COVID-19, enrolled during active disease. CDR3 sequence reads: CASSPEVDRGETQYF. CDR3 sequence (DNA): TGTGCCAGCTCACCAGAAGTTGACAGGGGGGAGACCCAGTACTTC.